Each of the 11 T cell receptor beta chains below was sequenced from the same sample in a study of blood T cell repertoires in COVID-19. Here immunoSEQ multiplex PCR was the method, and the copy in TCRdb shows in-frame clones only, minus some. The sample consists of 95,000 to 150,000 clones, roughly 84% of them appearing once. The sample was PBMCs or T cells enriched from blood (not recorded which). The receptors derive from a woman in her twenties or thirties who had recovered from COVID-19.

This clone was recorded a few times. This chain connects TRBV5-4 to TRBJ1-4, with D unresolved. This CDR3 spans 15 amino acids. Trimming stripped 4 bases from V and 3 bases from J, with 13 bases between. Germline assignment: CDR1 SGHNT and CDR2 YYREEE (reference sequence). CDR3 residues: CASSPDGEPNEKLFF. In nucleotides, the CDR3 is TGTGCCAGCAGCCCCGACGGGGAGCCTAATGAAAAACTGTTTTTT. Using reference TRBV5-4 and TRBJ1-4 for the parts outside the CDR3, the full variable domain is ETGVTQSPTHLIKTRGQQVTLRCSSQSGHNTVSWYQQALGQGPQFIFQYYREEENGRGNFPPRFSGLQFPNYSSELNVNALELDDSALYLCASSPDGEPNEKLFFGSGTQLSVL.

The chain employs TRBV19 and TRBJ2-1, with 7 positions matching TRBD1. CDR1 is LNHDA and CDR2 is SQIVND in the germline V gene (reference sequence). With 9 bases clipped from V and 7 bases from J, the junction kept 18 bases outside the gene matches. The CDR3 length is 16 residues. For the CDR3, the DNA is TGTGCCAGGAAATCTGGGGACAGTTCCCCCGTGAATGAGCAGTTCTTC. Protein product: CARKSGDSSPVNEQFF.

This clone was recorded only once. This chain joins TRBV7-8 and TRBJ1-1; D not resolved. The CDR3 is made up of 14 amino acids. V lost 4 bases and J lost 0, with 9 bases in between. In germline, CDR1 is SGHVS, CDR2 FQNEAQ. CDR3 DNA sequence: TGTGCCAGCAGCTCTGGACTCCTGAACACTGAAGCTTTCTTT. This encodes CASSSGLLNTEAFF.

The chain recombines TRBV4-1 with TRBJ2-5, with D perhaps matching TRBD1 (6 bases). This CDR3 spans 19 amino acids. The V gene lost 1 base and the J gene lost 1 base, with 22 bases spanning the gap. CDR1 and CDR2 from the germline V gene are MGHRA and YSYEKL. The CDR3 here is CASSQVLRGQANRQETQYF. The CDR3 DNA reads TGCGCCAGCAGCCAAGTACTCAGGGGCCAAGCTAACCGCCAAGAGACCCAGTACTTC.

The V gene is TRBV7-2, the J gene TRBJ1-1; 7 bases match TRBD1. V trimming: 4 bases; J trimming: 1 base; junction bases outside the gene matches: 12. Germline values: CDR1 SGHTA, CDR2 FQGNSA. The CDR3 runs 17 residues. For the CDR3, the DNA is TGTGCCAGCAGCTCGATAAACGGACAGGTCAAGAACACTGAAGCTTTCTTT. Its protein product is CASSSINGQVKNTEAFF.

V gene TRBV6-5 combines with J gene TRBJ2-2; 9 positions match TRBD2. The CDR3 runs to 16 residues. From germline, CDR1 is MNHEY and CDR2 SVGAGI. The J segment lost 7 bases and the V segment lost 3 bases, leaving 9 bases of the junction unmatched. The CDR3 reads CASSYSGSGSFGELFF. CDR3 DNA: TGTGCCAGCAGTTATAGTGGTAGCGGGAGCTTCGGGGAGCTGTTTTTT.

This chain connects TRBV14 to TRBJ2-1; 10 bases are shared with TRBD2. J lost 6 bases, V lost 1 base, and 6 bases had no gene match. Germline CDR1 and CDR2: SGHDN and FVKESK. The CDR3 is 16 residues long. CDR3 region: CASSQGALAGRNEQFF. The CDR3 DNA reads as TGTGCCAGCAGCCAAGGAGCACTAGCGGGGCGCAATGAGCAGTTCTTC.

V and J are TRBV10-1 and TRBJ2-1; TRBD2 matches at 7 bases. Germline V CDR1 and CDR2: WNHNN, SYGVQD (reference sequence). The V and J ends lost 8 bases and 5 bases, in that order; junction bases with no gene match: 12. This CDR3 comprises 15 residues. The CDR3 DNA reads as TGCGCCAGCGACGGGGGATGGGAGGGCCACAATGAGCAGTTCTTC. It encodes CASDGGWEGHNEQFF.

This rearrangement joins TRBV4-3 to TRBJ2-7; TRBD1 matches 9 bases. CDR3 length equals 14 residues. The V gene end was trimmed by 3 bases and the J gene end by 2 bases; junction bases not matched to a gene: 2. Germline assignment: CDR1 LGHNA and CDR2 YSLEER. CDR3 sequence (DNA): TGCGCCAGCAGCCAGAGGACAGGGGCCTACGAGCAGTACTTC. Its protein product is CASSQRTGAYEQYF.

The chain couples TRBV6-2 or TRBV6-3 to TRBJ2-5, with TRBD2 matching 8 bases. V lost 4 bases to trimming and J lost 1 base; unmatched junction nucleotides: 8. Germline assignment: CDR1 MNHEY and CDR2 SVGEGT. CDR3 length equals 16 residues. In DNA form, the CDR3 reads TGTGCCAGCAGTTTTCTCAGCGGGAGTATCCAAGAGACCCAGTACTTC. Its translation is CASSFLSGSIQETQYF.

The J gene is TRBJ2-7, the V gene TRBV5-4, with D possibly TRBD2 on 7 matching bases. This CDR3 has 17 amino acids. The germline V and J ends were trimmed by 0 bases and 2 bases, with 18 bases remaining between them. Germline V gene data show CDR1 as SGHNT and CDR2 as YYREEE (reference sequence). CDR3 loop: CASSLEVSGGHTYEQYF. CDR3 DNA sequence: TGTGCCAGCAGCTTGGAGGTTTCGGGGGGCCACACCTACGAGCAGTACTTC.